The 17 T cell receptor beta chains given below trace back to one sample, sequenced in a study of blood T cell repertoires in COVID-19. Only in-frame clones appear in the TCRdb table, and some are missing; sequencing was by immunoSEQ multiplex PCR. The repertoire includes roughly 14,000 clones, 84% of them detected once, and roughly 9.1% sits in the top ten. The source material was peripheral blood. The receptors originated from a human donor in a cohort sampled during active COVID-19.

This rearrangement joins TRBV11-3 to TRBJ2-5, with TRBD2 matching 7 bases. Germline trimming cut 5 bases from V and 3 bases from J; bases unmatched to any gene: 9. Germline values: CDR1 SGHNT, CDR2 YENEEA. The CDR3 consists of 15 residues. CDR3 amino acids: CASSALGLEEETQYF. CDR3 bases: TGTGCCAGCAGCGCCCTTGGACTAGAAGAAGAGACCCAGTACTTC.

V gene TRBV5-6 combines with J gene TRBJ2-7; 7 positions match TRBD1. Losses at the gene ends were 4 bases for V and 3 bases for J; bases not matched to a gene: 13. The V gene's germline CDR1 is SGHDT and CDR2 YYEEEE. This CDR3 comprises 16 residues. CDR3 amino acids: CASSPPPDRANYEQYF. CDR3 nucleotides: TGTGCCAGCAGCCCACCCCCAGACAGGGCCAACTACGAGCAGTACTTC.

The chain is built from TRBV29-1 and TRBJ1-1, with 9 bases aligning to TRBD1. Germline CDR1 and CDR2: SQVTM and ANQGSEA. V dropped 4 bases and J dropped 2; count of bases not matched to a gene: 8. CDR3 length: 15 residues. The CDR3, as DNA: TGCAGCGTTGGGGGACAGGGTTGGGGCAACACTGAAGCTTTCTTT. It yields the protein CSVGGQGWGNTEAFF.

The gene calls are TRBV30 and TRBJ1-6; D is perhaps TRBD1 (5 bases). The CDR3 has 14 amino acids. V dropped 0 bases and J dropped 7 bases, with 10 bases sitting between them. The germline CDR1 and CDR2 sequences are GTSNPN and SVGIG (reference sequence). CDR3 sequence (DNA): TGTGCCTGGAGTGTACGAACAGGCAATTCACCCCTCCACTTT. This encodes CAWSVRTGNSPLHF.

The V gene is TRBV2, the J gene TRBJ2-1, with 10 bases lining up with TRBD2. With V trimmed by 1 base and J by 0 bases, 15 bases remained unmatched. This CDR3 comprises 21 residues. In germline, CDR1 is SNHLY, CDR2 FYNNEI. The CDR3 sequence: CASSEVGGAGGPADSYNEQFF. The CDR3 DNA sequence: TGTGCCAGCAGTGAAGTCGGCGGAGCGGGAGGGCCGGCGGACTCCTACAATGAGCAGTTCTTC.

The chain carries TRBV3-1 (or the pseudogene TRBV3-2) and TRBJ2-5; no definite D call. The CDR3 has 12 residues. V was shortened by 2 bases and J by 4 bases, with 5 bases between the two germline ends. Per germline, CDR1 LGHDT and CDR2 YNNKEL (reference sequence). The CDR3 is CASSQRPETQYF. Written as DNA, the CDR3 is TGTGCCAGCAGCCAACGTCCAGAGACCCAGTACTTC.

Here the CDR3 DNA reads TGTGCCAGTAGTATAGTAGGGACTAGCGGGAGAAGTTCCTTCTACGAGCAGTACTTC. Its protein is CASSIVGTSGRSSFYEQYF. This chain connects TRBV19 to TRBJ2-7; 14 bases line up with TRBD2. V lost 1 base to trimming and J lost 3 bases; unmatched junction nucleotides: 11. CDR1 LNHDA and CDR2 SQIVND come from the germline V gene (reference sequence). The CDR3 consists of 19 residues. The full variable domain, in which reference TRBV19 and TRBJ2-7 provide the parts outside the CDR3, is DGGITQSPKYLFRKEGQNVTLSCEQNLNHDAMYWYRQDPGQGLRLIYYSQIVNDFQKGDIAEGYSVSREKKESFPLTVTSAQKNPTAFYLCASSIVGTSGRSSFYEQYFGPGTRLTVT.

The rearrangement links TRBV6-2 or TRBV6-3 to TRBJ2-5; D gene unclear. The ends were cut back, 3 bases at V and 4 bases at J, with 9 bases in the middle. The CDR3 sequence is 13 residues long. Germline CDR1 reads MNHEY; CDR2 reads SVGEGT. CDR3 protein: CASSYVAPETQYF. Written as DNA, the CDR3 is TGTGCCAGCAGTTATGTGGCCCCAGAGACCCAGTACTTC.

The gene calls are TRBV7-9 and TRBJ2-6; 7 nucleotides match TRBD2. The CDR3 is 14 amino acids. Germline V gene lookup returns CDR1 SEHNR and CDR2 FQNEAQ (reference sequence). The CDR3 region has the DNA TGTGTCACCGGGGGAGGGTCTGGGGCCAACGTCCTGACTTTC. Its translation is CVTGGGSGANVLTF.

This clone was seen only once. The rearrangement joins TRBV5-1 to TRBJ2-7, with TRBD2 matching over 8 bases. This CDR3 has 15 residues. The J segment lost 1 base and the V segment lost 4 bases, leaving 7 bases of the junction unmatched. CDR1 SGHRS and CDR2 YFSETQ come from the germline V gene. The CDR3 is CASSRTSSPSYEQYF. CDR3 DNA sequence: TGCGCCAGCAGCAGGACTAGCTCCCCATCCTACGAGCAGTACTTC.

This clone was counted a single time. The gene calls are TRBV2 and TRBJ2-6, with 10 bases fitting TRBD2. The CDR3 loop spans 18 amino acids. J was trimmed by 2 bases and V by 4 bases; bases with no gene match: 8. Germline assignment: CDR1 SNHLY and CDR2 FYNNEI. The CDR3 loop reads CASSVALAGVTGANVLTF. CDR3 bases: TGTGCCAGCAGTGTCGCTCTAGCGGGAGTAACTGGGGCCAACGTCCTGACTTTC.

The chain joins TRBV4-3 to TRBJ2-5; D is perhaps TRBD1 (5 bases). The CDR3 covers 13 residues. Trimming stripped 0 bases from V and 3 bases from J, with 5 bases between. Germline V lookup: CDR1 LGHNA, CDR2 YSLEER. The CDR3 nucleotides read TGCGCCAGCAGCCAAGACAGGGAAGAGACCCAGTACTTC. Its protein product is CASSQDREETQYF.

The chain carries TRBV12-3 or TRBV12-4 and TRBJ1-1; D remains unclear. The V end lost 3 bases, the J end lost 3 bases, and 8 bases lay between the germline ends. CDR3 length: 13 amino acids. The CDR3 region is CASSFPPDTEAFF. CDR3 sequence (DNA): TGTGCCAGCAGTTTCCCCCCGGACACTGAAGCTTTCTTT.

The chain employs TRBV14 and TRBJ1-2; 7 nucleotides agree with TRBD1. Trimming at V came to 2 bases and at J to 8 bases, leaving 8 bases not matched to a gene. Per germline, CDR1 SGHDN and CDR2 FVKESK. The CDR3 spans 14 residues. The CDR3 loop reads CASSQMTGSLGYTF. The CDR3 region has the DNA TGTGCCAGCAGCCAAATGACAGGGAGTCTGGGCTACACCTTC.

CDR3 protein: CASSPGFYNEQFF. CDR3 coding DNA: TGTGCCAGCAGCCCAGGGTTCTACAATGAGCAGTTCTTC. V and J are TRBV16 and TRBJ2-1, with TRBD1 as a possible D gene (5 bases). Germline CDR1 reads KGHSY; CDR2 reads FQNENV. This CDR3 has 13 residues. Trimming took off 4 bases at V and 3 bases at J, with 7 bases between the two ends.

This clone was detected a few times. The chain carries TRBV4-1 and TRBJ2-7, with 13 nucleotides matching TRBD2. The germline CDR1 and CDR2 sequences are MGHRA and YSYEKL. The length of the CDR3 is 16 residues. V trimming: 4 bases; J trimming: 3 bases; junction bases outside the gene matches: 6. The CDR3 loop reads CASSPTSGRALYEQYF. For the CDR3, the DNA is TGCGCCAGCAGCCCTACTAGCGGGAGGGCCCTCTACGAGCAGTACTTC.

J is TRBJ1-2 and V is TRBV11-2; the match to TRBD1 covers 8 bases. CDR1 and CDR2 from the germline V gene are SGHAT and FQNNGV. V lost 5 bases to trimming and J lost 7 bases; unmatched junction nucleotides: 6. The CDR3 is 13 amino acids. CDR3 in amino acids: CASSPGGLVGYTF. CDR3 DNA sequence: TGTGCCAGCAGCCCAGGGGGCCTCGTTGGCTACACCTTC.